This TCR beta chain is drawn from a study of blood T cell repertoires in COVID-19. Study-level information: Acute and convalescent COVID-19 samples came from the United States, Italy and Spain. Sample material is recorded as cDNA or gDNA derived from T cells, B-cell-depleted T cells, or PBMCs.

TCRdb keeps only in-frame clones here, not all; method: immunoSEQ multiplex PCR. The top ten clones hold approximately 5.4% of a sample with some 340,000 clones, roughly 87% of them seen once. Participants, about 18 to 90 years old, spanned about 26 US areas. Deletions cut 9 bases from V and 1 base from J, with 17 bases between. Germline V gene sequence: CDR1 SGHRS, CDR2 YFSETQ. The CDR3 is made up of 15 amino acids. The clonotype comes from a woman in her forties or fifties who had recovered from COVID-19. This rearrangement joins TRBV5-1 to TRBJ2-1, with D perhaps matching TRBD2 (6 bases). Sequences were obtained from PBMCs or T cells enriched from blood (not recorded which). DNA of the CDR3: TGCGCCACCTCGACCGGGGGAGGTTCCTACAATGAGCAGTTCTTC. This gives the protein CATSTGGGSYNEQFF.